The 32 T cell receptor beta chains presented below share a single source sample, sequenced in a study of blood T cell repertoires in COVID-19. The data were produced by immunoSEQ multiplex PCR, yet TCRdb's version contains in-frame clones alone and is incomplete. The sample holds about 130,000 clones, around 85% seen once. The sequenced sample consisted of peripheral blood. All receptors come from a human donor in a cohort sampled during active COVID-19.

The V call is TRBV10-3, the J call TRBJ2-3; 7 bases are a match to TRBD2. There are 13 residues in the CDR3. Trimming cost V 6 bases and J 5 bases; bases outside gene matches: 5. CDR1 is ENHRY and CDR2 is SYGVKD in the germline V gene. The CDR3 reads CAIRDGGIDTQYF. The CDR3 nucleotides read TGTGCCATCAGGGACGGGGGGATAGATACGCAGTATTTT.

This clone was detected many times. The rearrangement links TRBV6-2 or TRBV6-3 to TRBJ1-1, with 7 bases matching TRBD1. J lost 4 bases, V lost 3 bases, and 5 bases had no gene match. The CDR3 runs 14 residues. Germline loops: CDR1 MNHEY, CDR2 SVGEGT. The CDR3 spells CASSYPTGVTEAFF. The CDR3 region has the DNA TGTGCCAGCAGTTATCCAACAGGGGTCACTGAAGCTTTCTTT.

The V and J genes are TRBV30 and TRBJ1-2, with TRBD1 matching 7 bases. The CDR3 contains 15 residues. V trimming: 2 bases; J trimming: 2 bases; junction bases outside the gene matches: 8. CDR1 is GTSNPN, CDR2 SVGIG, per germline (reference sequence). This chain's CDR3 is CAWSPTSTGNYGYTF. CDR3 bases: TGTGCCTGGAGTCCGACCTCGACAGGGAACTATGGCTACACCTTC.

This clone was detected many times. The rearrangement links TRBV9 to TRBJ2-3, with 13 bases aligning to TRBD2. With 2 bases clipped from V and 5 bases from J, the junction kept 11 bases outside the gene matches. The V gene's germline CDR1 is SGDLS and CDR2 YYNGEE. CDR3 length: 18 residues. The CDR3 DNA reads TGTGCCAGCAGCGTCACTAGCGGGAGGGAGCCACTTCGAGATACGCAGTATTTT. Translated: CASSVTSGREPLRDTQYF.

The V gene is TRBV5-8, the J gene TRBJ2-1, with 8 bases lining up with TRBD2. The CDR3 contains 13 residues. Trimming cost V 0 bases and J 13 bases; bases outside gene matches: 6. From germline, CDR1 is SGHTS and CDR2 YDEGEE. The CDR3 reads CASSLELAEQQFF. The CDR3 DNA is TGTGCCAGCAGCTTGGAACTAGCGGAGCAACAGTTCTTC.

This clone was found a few times. The chain uses TRBV2 and TRBJ1-1; D is unresolved. Germline lookup yields CDR1 SNHLY and CDR2 FYNNEI. V was trimmed by 3 bases and J by 11 bases, leaving 13 bases between them. This CDR3 is built from 12 residues. Written as DNA, the CDR3 is TGTGCCAGCAGTGATATTGTCAGCGGCGCTTTCTTT. Translating gives CASSDIVSGAFF.

The chain combines TRBV7-2 with TRBJ2-3; perhaps TRBD2 as D (6 bases). Germline V gene lookup returns CDR1 SGHTA and CDR2 FQGNSA. Trimming removed 2 bases at V and 3 bases at J, with 12 bases between. The CDR3 runs to 15 residues. The CDR3 nucleotides read TGTGCCAGCAGCTTAAACCCAGGGACTACAGATACGCAGTATTTT. This codes for CASSLNPGTTDTQYF.

This clone is a singleton in its sample. J is TRBJ2-3 and V is TRBV19; perhaps TRBD1 as D (5 bases). The germline V gene encodes CDR1 LNHDA and CDR2 SQIVND (reference sequence). The CDR3 spans 15 residues. The V and J ends lost 1 base and 2 bases respectively, with 10 bases between them. The CDR3: CASSIGQGLTDTQYF. DNA for the CDR3: TGTGCCAGTAGTATAGGGCAGGGCCTCACAGATACGCAGTATTTT.

The chain joins TRBV5-4 to TRBJ2-1, with 7 bases identical to TRBD1. CDR1 SGHNT and CDR2 YYREEE come from the germline V gene (reference sequence). With 4 bases clipped from V and 0 bases from J, the junction kept 4 bases outside the gene matches. The CDR3 consists of 15 residues. The CDR3 DNA follows: TGTGCCAGCAGCGCAGCAGGGGGCTCCTACAATGAGCAGTTCTTC. This codes for CASSAAGGSYNEQFF.

The rearrangement uses TRBV5-1 and TRBJ2-7, with no clear D. V was shortened by 0 bases and J by 5 bases, with 9 bases between the two germline ends. This CDR3 has 13 residues. Germline assignment: CDR1 SGHRS and CDR2 YFSETQ. In DNA form, the CDR3 reads TGCGCCAGCAGCTTGGGGTTACAAAACGAGCAGTACGTC. Translating it yields CASSLGLQNEQYV.

V usage is TRBV11-2 and J usage is TRBJ2-1; 14 nucleotides match TRBD2. Germline lookup yields CDR1 SGHAT and CDR2 FQNNGV. After removal of 2 bases from V and 7 bases from J, the junction contained 4 bases not matched to a gene. CDR3 length equals 16 residues. The CDR3 sequence is CASSLRTSGGRNEQFF. CDR3 nucleotides: TGTGCCAGCAGCTTAAGGACTAGCGGGGGGAGGAATGAGCAGTTCTTC.

The CDR3 loop reads CASSPPNMGHSQAEAFF. The CDR3 region has the DNA TGTGCCAGCTCACCACCTAACATGGGACACTCCCAGGCTGAAGCTTTCTTT. The chain uses TRBV18 and TRBJ1-1; the D gene is possibly TRBD1 (6 bases). Trimming removed 0 bases from V and 6 bases from J, with 20 bases in between. Germline V gene lookup returns CDR1 KGHSH and CDR2 LQKENI. The CDR3 is 17 residues long.

The chain links TRBV30 to TRBJ1-4; the D is unclear. The CDR3 covers 13 residues. Germline CDR1 is GTSNPN and CDR2 is SVGIG (reference sequence). The V and J ends lost 2 bases and 3 bases respectively, with 7 bases between them. CDR3 loop: CAWSRQANEKLFF. Here the CDR3 DNA reads TGTGCCTGGAGTAGGCAGGCTAATGAAAAACTGTTTTTT.

The chain joins TRBV7-2 to TRBJ2-1; possible D gene TRBD1, 5 bases. The V gene's germline CDR1 is SGHTA and CDR2 FQGNSA. The V and J ends lost 5 bases and 12 bases respectively, with 11 bases between them. The CDR3 consists of 11 residues. The CDR3 reads CASSQRQGQFF. The CDR3 DNA follows: TGTGCCAGCAGCCAGAGGCAGGGGCAGTTCTTC.

This clone occurred once. The chain recombines TRBV20-1 with TRBJ2-2; TRBD1 aligns across 7 bases. V was clipped by 3 bases and J by 4 bases; unmatched bases: 5. CDR1 and CDR2 (germline): DFQATT, SNEGSKA (reference sequence). The CDR3 loop spans 14 amino acids. The CDR3 reads CSASPAGGTGELFF. In DNA, the CDR3 is TGCAGTGCTAGTCCCGCAGGGGGCACCGGGGAGCTGTTTTTT.

The chain links TRBV19 to TRBJ2-5; TRBD2 is a possible D gene (5 bases). V lost 9 bases and J lost 5, with 19 bases in between. This CDR3 comprises 14 residues. Looked up from germline, CDR1 is LNHDA and CDR2 is SQIVND (reference sequence). The CDR3: CASALSGSGETQYF. The CDR3 DNA sequence: TGTGCCAGCGCCCTAAGTGGCTCGGGGGAGACCCAGTACTTC.

This chain links TRBV11-2 with TRBJ2-2, with 9 nucleotides matching TRBD2. Germline V lookup: CDR1 SGHAT, CDR2 FQNNGV. V lost 2 bases and J lost 9; bases outside the gene matches: 4. The CDR3 consists of 14 residues. The chain's CDR3 is CASSLNSGGRELFF. In DNA form, the CDR3 reads TGTGCCAGCAGCTTAAATAGCGGGGGACGGGAGCTGTTTTTT. Full variable domain (rest looked up from reference TRBV11-2 and TRBJ2-2): EAGVAQSPRYKIIEKRQSVAFWCNPISGHATLYWYQQILGQGPKLLIQFQNNGVVDDSQLPKDRFSAERLKGVDSTLKIQPAKLEDSAVYLCASSLNSGGRELFFGEGSRLTVL.

This clone was counted only a few times. The chain is built from TRBV27 and TRBJ2-3; D is possibly TRBD2 (8 bases). This CDR3 is 15 amino acids long. The V end was cut by 7 bases, the J end by 10 bases, with 24 bases between. Germline V gene data show CDR1 as MNHEY and CDR2 as SMNVEV (reference sequence). The CDR3 sequence: CASKWDSGGPTAQYF. The CDR3 nucleotides read TGTGCCAGCAAATGGGACAGCGGGGGACCTACCGCGCAGTATTTT.

This rearrangement joins TRBV27 to TRBJ2-2, with D possibly matching TRBD1 (6 bases). In germline, CDR1 is MNHEY, CDR2 SMNVEV (reference sequence). Trimming stripped 6 bases from V and 1 base from J, with 15 bases between. This CDR3 comprises 16 residues. This CDR3 is CASSRDTGGNTGELFF. In DNA form, the CDR3 reads TGTGCCAGCAGCCGGGACACAGGAGGGAACACCGGGGAGCTGTTTTTT.

The gene calls are TRBV4-1 and TRBJ1-1; 9 nucleotides align to TRBD1. J lost 5 bases, V lost 0 bases, and 10 bases had no gene match. The germline V gene encodes CDR1 MGHRA and CDR2 YSYEKL. The CDR3 is 17 residues long. CDR3 bases: TGCGCCAGCAGCCAAGAGAACGGACAGGGGTTGCATACTGAAGCTTTCTTT. Amino acid sequence: CASSQENGQGLHTEAFF.

The count of this clone is one. This rearrangement joins TRBV6-5 to TRBJ1-1, with D possibly being TRBD1 (5 bases). Germline CDR1 MNHEY, CDR2 SVGAGI. The length of the CDR3 is 12 residues. V was clipped by 6 bases and J by 10 bases, with 15 bases between them. The CDR3 loop is CASSPGLPRAFF. The DNA for the CDR3 is TGTGCCAGCAGCCCGGGACTCCCGAGAGCTTTCTTT.

This rearrangement joins TRBV5-1 to TRBJ1-1; D not resolved. The CDR3 is 13 residues long. Germline V gives CDR1 SGHRS, CDR2 YFSETQ. V was cut by 2 bases and J by 2 bases, with 7 bases left in between. CDR3 sequence: CASSFQANTEAFF. The CDR3 coding sequence is TGCGCCAGCAGCTTTCAGGCCAACACTGAAGCTTTCTTT. Full variable domain (rest looked up from reference TRBV5-1 and TRBJ1-1): KAGVTQTPRYLIKTRGQQVTLSCSPISGHRSVSWYQQTPGQGLQFLFEYFSETQRNKGNFPGRFSGRQFSNSRSEMNVSTLELGDSALYLCASSFQANTEAFFGQGTRLTVV.

The V call is TRBV24-1, the J call TRBJ2-1; 9 bases line up with TRBD1. Germline-derived CDR1 and CDR2 are KGHDR and SFDVKD. The V and J ends lost 4 bases and 4 bases, in that order; junction bases with no gene match: 4. The CDR3 covers 15 residues. CDR3: CATSENRGLYNEQFF. DNA of the CDR3: TGTGCCACCAGTGAGAACAGGGGGCTGTACAATGAGCAGTTCTTC.

The gene calls are TRBV9 and TRBJ1-1, with a tentative D call TRBD1 (6 bases). The V gene's germline CDR1 is SGDLS and CDR2 YYNGEE. The length of the CDR3 is 15 residues. Trimming removed 0 bases at V and 1 base at J, with 10 bases between. CDR3 region: CASSVEGDKNTEAFF. CDR3 in DNA: TGTGCCAGCAGCGTAGAAGGGGACAAGAACACTGAAGCTTTCTTT.

The gene calls are TRBV18 and TRBJ1-6; no firm D call. CDR3 length: 15 amino acids. Looked up from germline, CDR1 is KGHSH and CDR2 is LQKENI. Trimming left V 3 bases short and J 7 bases short, with 13 bases between. The CDR3 DNA reads TGTGCCAGCTCACCTCTTGACACGCAGAATTCACCCCTCCACTTT. Residues: CASSPLDTQNSPLHF.

The genes are TRBV6-2 or TRBV6-3 and TRBJ2-7, with D maybe TRBD1 (5 bases). Germline CDR1 is MNHEY and CDR2 is SVGEGT. V was pared by 2 bases and J by 7 bases, with 12 bases between. CDR3 size: 13 residues. CDR3 sequence: CASSYARVGEQYV. Here the CDR3 DNA reads TGTGCCAGCAGTTACGCCAGGGTTGGGGAGCAGTACGTC.

The genes are TRBV5-1 and TRBJ1-4; 9 nucleotides agree with TRBD1. This CDR3 region has 14 residues. Germline CDR1 reads SGHRS; CDR2 reads YFSETQ. V shed 7 bases and J 7 bases; nucleotides not matched to a gene: 8. Written as DNA, the CDR3 is TGCGCCAGCGCCAACAGGGGGCACAGTGAAAAACTGTTTTTT. Translating it yields CASANRGHSEKLFF. The full variable domain, with the rest looked up from reference TRBV5-1 and TRBJ1-4, is KAGVTQTPRYLIKTRGQQVTLSCSPISGHRSVSWYQQTPGQGLQFLFEYFSETQRNKGNFPGRFSGRQFSNSRSEMNVSTLELGDSALYLCASANRGHSEKLFFGSGTQLSVL.

The chain couples TRBV19 to TRBJ2-3; 7 positions agree with TRBD2. This CDR3 spans 17 amino acids. With 3 bases clipped from V and 0 bases from J, the junction kept 9 bases outside the gene matches. Per the germline V gene, CDR1 is LNHDA and CDR2 is SQIVND (reference sequence). Here the CDR3 DNA reads TGTGCCAGTAGTATTGGACTAGGAGCTCCTAGCACAGATACGCAGTATTTT. Protein: CASSIGLGAPSTDTQYF.

Only a few counts were recorded for this clone. CDR3 in amino acids: CASSSLYEQYV. In nucleotides, the CDR3 is TGTGCCAGCAGCTCACTCTACGAGCAGTACGTC. The rearrangement joins TRBV7-8 to TRBJ2-7; D not certain. Germline lookup yields CDR1 SGHVS and CDR2 FQNEAQ. Trimming removed 4 bases from V and 3 bases from J, with 4 bases in between. CDR3 length equals 11 residues.

This chain joins TRBV19 and TRBJ2-5; tentatively, D is TRBD1 (5 bases). V was pared by 0 bases and J by 5 bases, with 13 bases between. The germline CDR1 and CDR2 sequences are LNHDA and SQIVND (reference sequence). This CDR3 is 15 amino acids long. In DNA form, the CDR3 reads TGTGCCAGTAGTATAGATTCTGGGGCCCAGGAGACCCAGTACTTC. Translated: CASSIDSGAQETQYF.

The genes are TRBV9 and TRBJ1-6; possible D gene TRBD1, 6 bases. The length of the CDR3 is 15 residues. V lost 5 bases, J lost 5 bases, and 14 bases lay in between. Germline CDR1 and CDR2: SGDLS and YYNGEE. CDR3 protein: CASSAVGANNSPLHF. For the CDR3, the DNA is TGTGCCAGCAGTGCTGTGGGGGCTAATAATTCACCCCTCCACTTT.

The chain carries TRBV7-2 and TRBJ2-7, with 9 bases fitting TRBD1. The CDR3 has 16 residues. J was trimmed by 7 bases and V by 5 bases; bases with no gene match: 15. Germline assignment: CDR1 SGHTA and CDR2 FQGNSA. The CDR3 loop is CASSPISTGGRGEQYF. Written as DNA, the CDR3 is TGTGCCAGCAGCCCAATCTCAACAGGGGGCCGCGGGGAGCAGTACTTC.